This TCR beta chain was profiled in a study of T cells after yellow fever vaccination. For the study at large: EM, EMRA, CM and Tscm memory subsets were sorted using CD3, CD45RA, CCR7 and CD95. Where fractions had low cell numbers, libraries were prepared from them with the SMART-Seq v4 Ultra Low Input RNA kit. Study outcomes and limitations: The booster response re-showed most primary clones: 96% CD4, around 85% CD8.

This clonotype was seen many times. CDR3 length: 13 residues. Germline trimming cut 1 base from V and 4 bases from J; bases unmatched to any gene: 0. The authors made TCR cDNA by 5'RACE template switching, adding a universal primer site and UMIs. TCRdb re-derived calls from the 5' RACE reads in MiXCR, one entry per CDR3 protein. The data contain roughly 28,000 distinct CDR3 sequences, roughly 4.7% of them singletons. The rearrangement links TRBV12-3 or TRBV12-4 to TRBJ2-5; 7 bases are a match to TRBD2. The sample in question was PBMCs, either bulk or a sorted T-cell subset (CD4+, CD8+, memory, or dextramer-sorted; not recorded which), obtained on the day of the yellow fever booster vaccination. The source is a man between 18 and 29 years old who received the YFV17D yellow fever vaccine. The CDR3 DNA reads TGTGCCAGCAGTTTAGGGGGGGGAGAGACCCAGTACTTC. This encodes CASSLGGGETQYF.